Listed here is a single T cell receptor (beta chain). This sample stems from a study of blood T cell repertoires in COVID-19. Study details: Some COVID-19 samples were acute and others convalescent; all came from the United States, Italy and Spain. Nucleic acid was either cDNA or gDNA, and it came from T cells, B-cell-depleted T cells, or PBMCs.

The CDR3 has 14 amino acids. CDR1 and CDR2 from the germline V gene are GTSNPN and SVGIG (reference sequence). Trimming took 2 bases from V and 4 from J, leaving 15 bases between them. Per the study methods: Estimation of nucleated cell counts relied on the amplification of reference gene primers. Sequencing used immunoSEQ multiplex PCR; TCRdb keeps in-frame clones, though not all of them. That table is the source of V, J and clone size, and D and trimming were worked out from the DNA. This table holds 150,000 to 200,000 clones, 88% found once. The sample was peripheral blood. V usage is TRBV30 and J usage is TRBJ2-7; maybe TRBD2 (7 bases). The receptor was isolated from a human donor in a cohort sampled during active COVID-19. As DNA, the CDR3 is TGTGCCTGGAGTTGGGGGCAGGGAGGGTACGAGCAGTACTTC. Amino acid sequence: CAWSWGQGGYEQYF.